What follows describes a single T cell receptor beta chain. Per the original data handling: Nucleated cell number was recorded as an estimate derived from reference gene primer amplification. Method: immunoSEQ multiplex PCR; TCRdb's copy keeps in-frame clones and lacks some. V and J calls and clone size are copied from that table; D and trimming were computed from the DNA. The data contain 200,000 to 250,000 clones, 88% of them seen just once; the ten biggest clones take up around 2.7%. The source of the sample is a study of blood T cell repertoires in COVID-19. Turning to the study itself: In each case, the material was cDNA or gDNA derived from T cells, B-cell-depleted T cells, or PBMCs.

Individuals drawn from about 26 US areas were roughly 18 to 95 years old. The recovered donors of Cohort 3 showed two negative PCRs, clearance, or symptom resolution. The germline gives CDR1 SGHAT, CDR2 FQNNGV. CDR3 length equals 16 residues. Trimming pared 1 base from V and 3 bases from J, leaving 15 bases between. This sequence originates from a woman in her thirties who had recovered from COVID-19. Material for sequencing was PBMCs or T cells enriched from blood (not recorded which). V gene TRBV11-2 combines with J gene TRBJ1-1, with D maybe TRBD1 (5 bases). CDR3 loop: CASSLGFPSGDTEAFF. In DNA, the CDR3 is TGTGCCAGCAGCTTAGGTTTTCCCTCGGGGGACACTGAAGCTTTCTTT.